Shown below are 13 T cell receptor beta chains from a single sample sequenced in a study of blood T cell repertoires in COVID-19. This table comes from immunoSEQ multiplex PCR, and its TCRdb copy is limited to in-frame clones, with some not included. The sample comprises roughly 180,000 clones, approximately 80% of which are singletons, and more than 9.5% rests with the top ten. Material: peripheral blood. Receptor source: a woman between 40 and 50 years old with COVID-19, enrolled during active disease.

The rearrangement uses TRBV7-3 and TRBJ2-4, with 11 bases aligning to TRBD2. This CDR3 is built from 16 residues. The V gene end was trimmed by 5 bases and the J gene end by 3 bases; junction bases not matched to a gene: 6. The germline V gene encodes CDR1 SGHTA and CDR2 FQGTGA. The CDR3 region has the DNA TGTGCCAGCAGCCAAACTAGCGGGGGAGGCAAAAACATTCAGTACTTC. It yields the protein CASSQTSGGGKNIQYF.

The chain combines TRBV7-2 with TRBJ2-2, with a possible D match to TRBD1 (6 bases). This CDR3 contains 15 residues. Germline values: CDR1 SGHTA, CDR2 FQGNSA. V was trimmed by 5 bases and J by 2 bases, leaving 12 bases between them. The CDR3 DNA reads TGTGCCAGCAGCCAAAACAGGGCAAACACCGGGGAGCTGTTTTTT. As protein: CASSQNRANTGELFF.

This CDR3 is CASSIEGASGELFF. CDR3 in DNA: TGTGCCAGTAGTATAGAGGGGGCGTCCGGGGAGCTGTTTTTT. The genes are TRBV19 and TRBJ2-2; a possible D gene is TRBD1 (6 bases). From germline, CDR1 is LNHDA and CDR2 SQIVND (reference sequence). The CDR3 is 14 amino acids. Trimming left V 0 bases short and J 6 bases short, with 8 bases between.

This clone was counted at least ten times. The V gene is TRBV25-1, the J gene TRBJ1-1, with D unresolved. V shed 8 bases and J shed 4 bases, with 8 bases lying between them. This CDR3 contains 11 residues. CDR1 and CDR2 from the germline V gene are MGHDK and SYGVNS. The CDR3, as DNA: TGTGCCAGCTTATTAGCCACTGAAGCTTTCTTT. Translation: CASLLATEAFF.

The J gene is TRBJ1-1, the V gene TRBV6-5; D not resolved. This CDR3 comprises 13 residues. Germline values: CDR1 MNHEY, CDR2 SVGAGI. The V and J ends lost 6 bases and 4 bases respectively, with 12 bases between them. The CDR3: CASSLGIRTEAFF. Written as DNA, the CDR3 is TGTGCCAGCAGCCTCGGGATCCGCACTGAAGCTTTCTTT.

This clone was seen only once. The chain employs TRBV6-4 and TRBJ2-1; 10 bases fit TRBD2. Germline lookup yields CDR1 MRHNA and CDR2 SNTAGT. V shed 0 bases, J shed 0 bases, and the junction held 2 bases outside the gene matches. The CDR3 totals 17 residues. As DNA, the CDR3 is TGTGCCAGCAGTGACTCGGCTAGCGGGAGCTCCTACAATGAGCAGTTCTTC. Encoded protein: CASSDSASGSSYNEQFF.

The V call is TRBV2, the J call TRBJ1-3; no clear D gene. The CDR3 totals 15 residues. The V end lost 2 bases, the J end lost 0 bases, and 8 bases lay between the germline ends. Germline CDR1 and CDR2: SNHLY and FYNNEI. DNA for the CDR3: TGTGCCAGCAGTGAATACCAGTACTCTGGAAACACCATATATTTT. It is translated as CASSEYQYSGNTIYF.

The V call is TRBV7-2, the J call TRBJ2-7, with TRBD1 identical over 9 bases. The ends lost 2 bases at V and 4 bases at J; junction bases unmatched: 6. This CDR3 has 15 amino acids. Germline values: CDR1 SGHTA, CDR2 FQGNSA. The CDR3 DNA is TGTGCCAGCAGCTTACTGGGACAGGGTTTGTACGAGCAGTACTTC. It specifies CASSLLGQGLYEQYF.

The CDR3 coding sequence is TGTGCCAGCAGCCAAGGACAGACGCCGCAGTATTTT. This translates into CASSQGQTPQYF. This sequence joins TRBV14 and TRBJ2-3, with D perhaps matching TRBD1 (5 bases). Germline CDR1 and CDR2: SGHDN and FVKESK. The CDR3 consists of 12 residues. With 1 base removed from V and 10 bases from J, the gap between germline ends came to 9 bases.

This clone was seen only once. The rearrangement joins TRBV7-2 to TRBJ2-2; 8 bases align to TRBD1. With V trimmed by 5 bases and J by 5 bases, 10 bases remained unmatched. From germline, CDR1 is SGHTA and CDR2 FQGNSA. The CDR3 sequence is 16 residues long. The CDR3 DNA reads TGTGCCAGCAGCCAGCCGACAGGGGTCGCGACCGGGGAGCTGTTTTTT. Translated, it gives CASSQPTGVATGELFF.

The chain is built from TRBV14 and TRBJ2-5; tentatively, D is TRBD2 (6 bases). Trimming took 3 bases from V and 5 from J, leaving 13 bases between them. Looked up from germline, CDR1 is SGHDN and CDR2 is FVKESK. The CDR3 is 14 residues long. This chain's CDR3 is CASSHLGGGETQYF. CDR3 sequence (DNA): TGTGCCAGCAGCCATTTGGGTGGAGGGGAGACCCAGTACTTC.

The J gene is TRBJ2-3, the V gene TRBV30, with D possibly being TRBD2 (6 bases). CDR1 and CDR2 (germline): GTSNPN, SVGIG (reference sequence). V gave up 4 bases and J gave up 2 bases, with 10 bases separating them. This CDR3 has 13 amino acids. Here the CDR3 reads CAWNGDSTDTQYF. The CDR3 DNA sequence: TGTGCCTGGAACGGGGACTCCACAGATACGCAGTATTTT.

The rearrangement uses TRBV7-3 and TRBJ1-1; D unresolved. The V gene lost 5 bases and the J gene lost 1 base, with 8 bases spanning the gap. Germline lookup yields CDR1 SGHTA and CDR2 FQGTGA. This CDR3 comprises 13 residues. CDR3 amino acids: CASSTAKNTEAFF. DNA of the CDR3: TGTGCCAGCAGCACAGCTAAGAACACTGAAGCTTTCTTT.